The present TCR beta chain was sequenced within a study of cytomegalovirus exposure and HLA in healthy donors (TCRdb year 2017). For the study in its entirety: An earlier analysis of 587 of the donors reported about 260 Gb of sequence data and 90 million to 120 million unique TCR beta sequences obtained from approximately 180 million T cells. The study used immunosequencing to profile the T cell repertoires of several hundred subjects and linked those repertoires to cytomegalovirus serostatus. Every discovery cohort repertoire had been produced on one sequencing platform. Typing coverage differed by locus: A, B, C, DRB1 and DQB1 were typed in about 620-640 donors, DQA1 in 500 to 550, DPA1 in around 600, and DPB1 in roughly 470. A later genetic analysis used genome-wide SNP genotypes for about 55% of the 666 donors, treating that subset as a discovery cohort. In an earlier analysis of about 590 of the donors, high-throughput TCR beta sequencing was used to judge whether each TCR beta V gene segment behaved as functional or pseudogenic. The genetic ancestry cluster associated with self-reported Caucasian donors included 81% of the roughly 410 genotyped donors. Both class I and class II loci were covered by HLA typing, at four-digit resolution. A separate validation cohort of more than 100 different subjects was used in addition to the roughly 700-subject first cohort. To predict cytomegalovirus infection status, the study combined high-throughput TCR immunosequencing, statistical association of individual TCRs with disease status, and machine learning. The study was designed to test whether signatures of past pathogen exposure could be identified by cataloging public T cell receptors. Because of strong linkage in the cohort, five DR-DQ haplotypes were treated as single units for association and clustering. Alongside the repertoire data, information on donor age, sex, ethnicity and CMV serostatus was compiled. In a later analysis, previously published TCR beta repertoires from more than 500 donors were re-analyzed and high-resolution HLA genotyping was added so that TCR occurrence patterns could be studied. Across under 500 genotyped donors of the cohort, an average of about 250,000 unique TCR beta nucleotide sequences per donor were sequenced, and roughly 20% of those sequences were non-productive. The later analysis used no new phenotypic data to find candidate immune exposures, relying instead on TCR beta sequences and their occurrence across donors. Roughly 300 gigabases of sequencing data and about 92 million unique TCR sequences made up an early release that covered 500 to 700 HLA-typed donors.

In total, around 600 healthy bone marrow donors made up the cohort. All cohort members were sampled while nominally healthy, although unrecorded immune exposures were likely present. The donor tested CMV seronegative, placing the donor among the 350 or so seronegative members of the cohort. A peripheral blood sample was collected from each donor, and TCR beta sequencing was performed on peripheral blood mononuclear cells. Genomic DNA was extracted from the blood cell samples with the Qiagen DNeasy Blood Extraction Kit. Concerning this clone itself: There is no known antigen for this receptor.

The investigation overall reported the following: It was suggested by the authors that the approach could potentially be generalized to other disease states and immunological phenotypes. A later genetic analysis reported fewer N-insertions in productive TCRs among donors in an Asian-associated ancestry cluster than the roughly 690-donor mean. Immune exposure information for the cohort was limited to CMV serostatus. The study listed 150 to 200 TCR beta chains as associated with cytomegalovirus. A further reported finding was that TCR beta sequences accurately predicted the HLA-A and HLA-B alleles for most subjects in the first cohort. This cohort had only TCR beta chains sequenced, and the lack of alpha or paired-chain data limited which features could be detected. Several of the top co-occurrence clusters appeared to be linked to parvovirus B19, influenza, CMV and Epstein-Barr virus, according to a later analysis. Linkage disequilibrium might explain the correlated functional status among segregating V segments, but an unknown experimental factor could not be excluded. Strong co-occurrence of HLA alleles, especially DR and DQ, made assigning TCR associations to individual alleles difficult. Because some donors lacked HLA typing at each locus, the association tests relied only on the typed subset. Cytomegalovirus status was reported to be diagnosed by the classifier with high specificity and sensitivity in both the original and validation cohorts. The 87-base-pair reads could not distinguish some IMGT-functional V segments, including TRBV6-2 and TRBV6-3, so those segments were excluded. In a later analysis, HLA-associated TCR beta chains showed more clonal expansion and lower generation probabilities than non-associated chains that were equally common. In a later analysis, most CMV-associated TCR beta chains were found to appear HLA-restricted, with HLA associations seemingly driven largely by CMV exposure. Most TCR sequences were observed very rarely across donors, whereas some public TCRs were present in many individuals. An association between a missense DCLRE1C variant and V-gene and J-gene trimming of TCR beta chains was found in a later genetic analysis and replicated in an independent cohort. Roughly uniform sequencing depth across donors was assumed in presence/absence analyses, although this assumption may not hold. The sequencing pipeline was judged likely to have produced a cluster of highly shared sequence variants as a technical artifact. In an earlier analysis of approximately 590 of the donors, most TCR beta V segments appeared in productive rearrangements about 90% or about 30% of the time, broadly matching IMGT annotations. Specific HLA alleles were associated with over 15,000 TCR beta sequences at a false discovery rate of 0.05 in a later analysis. In vitro tests confirmed that three of the cytomegalovirus-associated TCR beta chains recognize cytomegalovirus antigens. Because counts were too low, 15 to 20 rarely observed V segments, including chromosome 9 orphons, were excluded from the earlier analysis of several hundred of the donors. According to a later analysis, TCR association rates differed among HLA loci, with DRB1 alleles showing the most associated TCRs and HLA-C alleles showing the fewest.

Compared with germline, V lacks 3 bases and J lacks 2 bases; bases without a gene match: 16. Taken from the germline V gene, the CDR1 and CDR2 loops are SGHDT and YYEEEE. Taken from cysteine to phenylalanine, the CDR3 has 19 residues. Only the CDR3 DNA is retained, 57 bases long and in frame from the first base. Library preparation employed the immunoSEQ multiplex PCR assay. The multiplex PCR relied on a mix of 60 forward primers for TCR Vbeta segments and 13 reverse primers for TCR Jbeta segments. Amplification of the CDR3 region of rearranged TCR beta genes was performed with a multiplex PCR assay on genomic DNA. The Illumina HiSeq System was used to sequence the amplified TCR beta libraries as 87-base-pair reads. From the authors' description of their analysis: Across the 670 or so repertoires, a later analysis counted approximately 83 million unique TCR beta chains, some 11 million of which were shared by at least two donors. A nearest-neighbor algorithm error-corrected the raw reads and collapsed the reads into unique sequences, merging closely related sequences to remove PCR and sequencing errors. Alignment of CDR3 sequences to IMGT reference sequences was used to assign V, D and J gene segments. Each retained sequence needed at least a six-nucleotide match to both a V gene segment and a J gene segment. Rearrangements were called productive when the CDR3 lacked stop codons and stayed in frame with V and J; all others were non-productive. CDR3 was defined according to IMGT convention as the region running from the second conserved V-encoded cysteine to the conserved J-encoded phenylalanine. The earlier analysis of some 580 of the donors excluded any sequence lacking an unambiguous match to a single V gene segment. In an earlier analysis of approximately 610 of the donors, V segments were called functional above 56.7% productive rearrangements and were called segregating when the between-donor standard deviation exceeded 5%. To diagnose cytomegalovirus status from the catalog of TCR beta chain sequences, a statistical classification framework was built. V and J gene assignment, in a later analysis, came from comparing TCR nucleotide sequences with IMGT/GENE-DB human TR gene sequences. In a later analysis, CDR3 sequences and most-parsimonious VDJ recombination scenarios were assigned using the TCRdist pipeline. A later analysis defined each TCR beta chain by its CDR3 amino acid sequence plus V-gene family, and excluded reads lacking a unique V-gene family. To address suspected cross-contamination and a sequencing artifact, a later analysis removed 550 to 750 highly shared, low-generation-probability nucleotide sequences. For each public chain, a later analysis derived a clonal expansion index from normalized ranks of inferred template counts within each repertoire. In a later analysis, generation probabilities were computed with a VDJ recombination model fitted to out-of-frame rearrangements, and the resulting probabilities were checked against IGoR. In a later analysis, TCR-TCR, TCR-HLA and TCR-CMV co-occurrence was scored with hypergeometric tests, and a repertoire-size bias correction was applied to TCR pairs. False discovery rates were estimated in a later analysis by permuting HLA or CMV assignments 20 times. In a later analysis, co-occurring TCRs were grouped with DBSCAN, and TCRdist sequence similarity was added when clustering was performed within HLA-allele-positive subsets. Co-occurrence clustering excluded repertoires with fewer than 30,000 or more than 120,000 public chains, plus five with anomalous nucleotide sharing. TCRdb took this table from immuneACCESS and kept in-frame rearrangements with V and J called. Such tables lack part of the clones; where checked against another copy, unresolved V genes explain under half of the gap, and the rest is unexplained. The V and J calls and the clone size are those of that table, but D and trimming were determined from the DNA. The sample table holds roughly 42,000 clones. The ten largest clones take up approximately 1.4% of the sample.

Recombination linked TRBV5-6 to TRBJ2-3; TRBD1 lines up with 9 middle nucleotides. The source material was PBMCs. This TCR came from a man aged 25 to 40 in good health and CMV-seronegative. In nucleotides, the sequence is TGTGCCAGCAGCTGGGTCTTACACGCCGGGACAGGGTACACAGATACGCAGTATTTT. The encoded protein is CASSWVLHAGTGYTDTQYF.